The clone carrying this T cell receptor beta chain was detected a few times. Its antigen is still unknown. The source of the sample is a study of CD8 T cells in ankylosing spondylitis. Study-level points and caveats: The clones that were linked to disease were reported to be significantly enriched in matched synovial fluid samples from ankylosing spondylitis patients. Apparently characteristic of ankylosing spondylitis blood was a TCR beta motif (eight highly homologous variants).

CDR3 size: 16 residues. CDR1 is MDHEN, CDR2 SYDVKM, per germline. The trim removed 3 bases at V and 5 bases at J, leaving 9 bases unmatched. With molecular barcodes, quantitative 5'-RACE was used to make the TCR beta libraries. MiXCR was run by TCRdb on the 5' RACE reads, yielding one entry per CDR3 protein. Here the sample spans around 430,000 distinct CDR3 sequences, roughly 15% being singletons. The J gene is TRBJ2-5, the V gene TRBV28, with 10 bases aligning to TRBD2. This receptor was obtained from a male donor with ankylosing spondylitis. Sequencing used blood, either unsorted or a sorted T cell fraction (not recorded which). The CDR3 sequence is CASSFPAGGPGETQYF. The CDR3 DNA reads TGTGCCAGCAGTTTCCCAGCGGGAGGGCCGGGGGAGACCCAGTACTTC.